This entry lists 10 T cell receptor beta chains sequenced from one sample in a study of cytomegalovirus exposure and HLA in healthy donors. PCR amplification relied on 60 Vbeta primers (plus 13 Jbeta primers). Here immunoSEQ multiplex PCR was the method, and the copy in TCRdb shows in-frame clones only, minus some. The sample has approximately 120,000 clones, 77% seen once; the top ten hold approximately 11%. Material for sequencing was PBMCs. The source of these receptors is a man aged 40-49 years in good health and CMV-seropositive.

The V gene is TRBV6-1, the J gene TRBJ1-3, with 9 positions matching TRBD1. V lost 5 bases and J lost 2; bases outside the gene matches: 4. The CDR3 consists of 15 residues. Per the germline V gene, CDR1 is MNHNS and CDR2 is SASEGT. The CDR3 loop is CASSFGTGPGNTIYF. The CDR3 nucleotides are TGTGCCAGCAGTTTTGGGACAGGGCCTGGAAACACCATATATTTT.

The V and J genes are TRBV5-1 and TRBJ2-7; possibly TRBD2 for D (5 bases). The germline V gene has CDR1 SGHRS and CDR2 YFSETQ. CDR3 length: 15 residues. Trimming took off 0 bases at V and 0 bases at J, with 10 bases between the two ends. CDR3 sequence reads: CASSLGAVSSYEQYF. DNA of the CDR3: TGCGCCAGCAGCTTGGGAGCGGTGAGCTCCTACGAGCAGTACTTC. Using reference TRBV5-1 and TRBJ2-7 for the parts outside the CDR3, the full variable domain is KAGVTQTPRYLIKTRGQQVTLSCSPISGHRSVSWYQQTPGQGLQFLFEYFSETQRNKGNFPGRFSGRQFSNSRSEMNVSTLELGDSALYLCASSLGAVSSYEQYFGPGTRLTVT.

V usage is TRBV9 and J usage is TRBJ2-1, with D possibly TRBD2 on 6 matching bases. Trimming took 4 bases from V and 10 from J, leaving 12 bases between them. CDR1 and CDR2 from the germline V gene are SGDLS and YYNGEE. This CDR3 is built from 12 residues. Written as DNA, the CDR3 is TGTGCCAGCAGCCAATCCGGGGGAGAGCAGTTCTTC. Translated, it gives CASSQSGGEQFF.

In its sample, this clone is medium-sized. J is TRBJ2-7 and V is TRBV28; D is possibly TRBD1 (6 bases). The CDR3 is 15 residues long. Trimming took off 6 bases at V and 6 bases at J, with 21 bases between the two ends. Per germline, CDR1 MDHEN and CDR2 SYDVKM. Here the CDR3 DNA reads TGTGCCAGCAGGGAACAGGGAGACGGCTGGGTCGAGCAGTACTTC. It yields the protein CASREQGDGWVEQYF.

This chain connects TRBV2 to TRBJ1-2; 7 nucleotides agree with TRBD1. In germline, CDR1 is SNHLY, CDR2 FYNNEI. Losses at the gene ends were 6 bases for V and 8 bases for J; bases not matched to a gene: 12. The CDR3 length is 14 residues. The CDR3 is CASSELQGHGGYTF. The CDR3 DNA reads as TGTGCCAGCAGCGAACTACAGGGGCATGGGGGCTACACCTTC.

The V call is TRBV9, the J call TRBJ2-5; 10 bases are a match to TRBD2. The ends lost 3 bases at V and 5 bases at J; junction bases unmatched: 19. Per germline, CDR1 SGDLS and CDR2 YYNGEE. The CDR3 extends over 19 amino acids. The CDR3 DNA reads TGTGCCAGCAGCGGGCCACGTTGGGGTGAGCGGGGGGGCCTGGAGACCCAGTACTTC. It translates to CASSGPRWGERGGLETQYF.

Only one count was recorded for this clone. CDR3 residues: CATGWAGVSSYEQYF. CDR3 nucleotides: TGTGCCACTGGTTGGGCGGGGGTTAGCTCCTACGAGCAGTACTTC. The chain carries TRBV6-1 and TRBJ2-7; 7 bases align to TRBD2. V gave up 10 bases and J gave up 0 bases; unmatched junction bases: 12. The CDR3 has 15 amino acids. Germline assignment: CDR1 MNHNS and CDR2 SASEGT.

Turning to this clone: Mismatch with germline at one junction end may stem from a read error. This CDR3 reads CASRQEGQTGTQYF. CDR3 nucleotide sequence: TGCGCCAGCAGACAAGAGGGGCAAACGGGGACCCAGTACTTC. This sequence joins TRBV4-1 and TRBJ2-5; D may correspond to TRBD1 or TRBD2 (5 bases each). The CDR3 is 14 residues long. Germline CDR1 reads MGHRA; CDR2 reads YSYEKL.

This chain links TRBV4-1 with TRBJ2-5; D possibly corresponds to TRBD2 (6 bases). The CDR3 is made up of 12 amino acids. V lost 3 bases to trimming and J lost 7 bases, with 9 bases between them. Germline V CDR1 and CDR2: MGHRA, YSYEKL. This chain's CDR3 is CASSQEGLTQYF. CDR3 DNA: TGCGCCAGCAGCCAGGAGGGGTTGACCCAGTACTTC.

V is TRBV6-1 and J is TRBJ2-7, with a tentative D call TRBD1 (5 bases). Trimming removed 6 bases at V and 6 bases at J, with 12 bases between. CDR1 is MNHNS, CDR2 SASEGT, per germline. The CDR3 contains 12 residues. The CDR3: CASRLQGPEQYF. The CDR3 region has the DNA TGTGCCAGCAGGCTCCAGGGTCCCGAGCAGTACTTC.